The present T cell receptor beta chain was sequenced within a study of blood T cell repertoires in COVID-19. Across the whole study: From T cells, B-cell-depleted T cells, or PBMCs came the material, which was cDNA or gDNA.

V lost 4 bases and J lost 12, with 15 bases in between. The length of the CDR3 is 12 residues. Per the germline V gene, CDR1 is MNHEY and CDR2 is SMNVEV (reference sequence). How the authors handled the data: Amplification of reference gene primers was used by the study to estimate nucleated cell counts. Sequencing was performed with immunoSEQ multiplex PCR; in TCRdb, only in-frame clones are kept and a portion is missing. The V and J calls and clone size were taken over from that table, and D and trimming were inferred from the DNA. Of some 300,000 clones detected, around 92% appear once; the ten largest clones hold 2.9%. Only one count was recorded for this clone.

The source material was PBMCs or T cells enriched from blood (not recorded which). The TCR was taken from a woman aged 45 to 65 who had been exposed to COVID-19. The J gene is TRBJ1-1, the V gene TRBV27; D is uncertain. The CDR3 DNA is TGTGCCAGCAGTTCTTTGGGCCCTCAAACTTTCTTT. It is translated as CASSSLGPQTFF.